This T cell receptor beta chain is drawn from a study of OX40 agonist ivuxolimab in advanced cancers. This clone was seen once. Clones were read by immunoSEQ multiplex PCR, and TCRdb kept only the in-frame ones, dropping some. The data contain about 93,000 clones, around 92% of them singletons. The CDR3 contains 17 residues. Here the sequenced sample was CD4+ or CD8+ T cells sorted from blood, taken in a trial of the OX40 agonist ivuxolimab. The sequence was obtained from an adult with an advanced solid tumor such as melanoma, head and neck, liver or kidney cancer. V and J are TRBV21-1 and TRBJ2-1; TRBD1 was called by the table and not checked on the DNA. TRBV21-1 is a known pseudogene. DNA for the CDR3: TGTGCCAGCAGCGATAGACAGACACGGTCTCTGTCCGATGAGCAGTTCTTC. Its translation is CASSDRQTRSLSDEQFF.